What follows are 17 T cell receptor beta chains derived from one specimen sequenced in a study of blood T cell repertoires in COVID-19 (dated by TCRdb to 2018 to 2021). Receptor libraries were prepared by the immunoSEQ multiplex PCR assay. Held by TCRdb, this immuneACCESS table contains in-frame sequences only and omits some clones. Under half of the omission traces to an unresolved V gene where checked; the cause of the rest is unknown. Across this sample there are under 140,000 clones, with nearly 90% seen only once. In total, the top ten clones hold around 4.9% of the sample. The sequenced material came from peripheral blood. The receptors shown here come from a human donor in a cohort sampled during active COVID-19.

Note on this clone: The junction does not match germline at one end; this may be a read error. The same CDR3 can be traced to other DNA sequences in this sample. The gene calls are TRBV9 and TRBJ1-2; D is possibly TRBD1 (5 bases). The CDR3 runs to 16 residues. The germline V gene has CDR1 SGDLS and CDR2 YYNGEE. CDR3 nucleotide sequence: TGTGCCAGCAGCGTCCCCAGGGACTCTCCTAATTATGGCTACACCTTC. Translating it yields CASSVPRDSPNYGYTF. Together with reference TRBV9 and TRBJ1-2, the CDR3 gives the full variable domain: DSGVTQTPKHLITATGQRVTLRCSPRSGDLSVYWYQQSLDQGLQFLIQYYNGEERAKGNILERFSAQQFPDLHSELNLSSLELGDSALYFCASSVPRDSPNYGYTFGSGTRLTVV.

The chain carries TRBV11-2 and TRBJ2-2; 8 positions agree with TRBD2. V was clipped by 5 bases and J by 0 bases; unmatched bases: 14. The length of the CDR3 is 19 residues. CDR1 is SGHAT and CDR2 is FQNNGV in the germline V gene. The CDR3 coding sequence is TGTGCCAGCAGCCCTGGCTCGTGGCGGGAGGATACGAACACCGGGGAGCTGTTTTTT. Its translation: CASSPGSWREDTNTGELFF. Combining the CDR3 with reference TRBV11-2 and TRBJ2-2 gives the whole variable domain EAGVAQSPRYKIIEKRQSVAFWCNPISGHATLYWYQQILGQGPKLLIQFQNNGVVDDSQLPKDRFSAERLKGVDSTLKIQPAKLEDSAVYLCASSPGSWREDTNTGELFFGEGSRLTVL.

The chain links TRBV28 to TRBJ1-1; unclear D gene. Germline V gene data show CDR1 as MDHEN and CDR2 as SYDVKM. Between the trimmed V and J ends, which lost 6 bases and 5 bases, there was a span of 13 bases. This CDR3 contains 13 residues. CDR3 residues: CASSAYSRTEAFF. The CDR3 coding sequence is TGTGCCAGCAGCGCCTACTCTCGGACTGAAGCTTTCTTT.

CDR3 amino acids: CASSLNWEGNQPQHF. CDR3 sequence (DNA): TGTGCCAGCAGCCTGAATTGGGAGGGCAATCAGCCCCAGCATTTT. V is TRBV5-8 and J is TRBJ1-5, with unresolved D. CDR3 length: 15 amino acids. Trimming stripped 4 bases from V and 2 bases from J, with 13 bases between. Germline assignment: CDR1 SGHTS and CDR2 YDEGEE. Based on the CDR3 plus reference TRBV5-8 and TRBJ1-5, the full variable domain is EAGVTQSPTHLIKTRGQQATLRCSPISGHTSVYWYQQALGLGLQFLLWYDEGEERNRGNFPPRFSGRQFPNYSSELNVNALELEDSALYLCASSLNWEGNQPQHFGDGTRLSIL.

The table lists this clone with many counts. V is TRBV9 and J is TRBJ1-5; D not certain. The V gene's germline CDR1 is SGDLS and CDR2 YYNGEE. Trimming cost V 1 base and J 0 bases, with 8 bases left between them. This CDR3 comprises 15 residues. The chain's CDR3 is CASSVTANSNQPQHF. Here the CDR3 DNA reads TGTGCCAGCAGCGTAACAGCTAATAGCAATCAGCCCCAGCATTTT.

The V call is TRBV19, the J call TRBJ1-5; D is unclear. Trimming took off 1 base at V and 5 bases at J, with 12 bases between the two ends. Looked up from germline, CDR1 is LNHDA and CDR2 is SQIVND (reference sequence). CDR3 length equals 15 residues. The CDR3 here is CASSIGLLVDQPQHF. Written as DNA, the CDR3 is TGTGCCAGTAGTATAGGACTACTCGTCGATCAGCCCCAGCATTTT.

The gene calls are TRBV14 and TRBJ2-5; 7 bases match TRBD2. Trimming at V came to 0 bases and at J to 5 bases, leaving 15 bases not matched to a gene. This CDR3 is built from 18 residues. Germline V gives CDR1 SGHDN, CDR2 FVKESK. The CDR3 spells CASSQEVEGREWLETQYF. In DNA form, the CDR3 reads TGTGCCAGCAGCCAAGAGGTTGAAGGGCGGGAGTGGTTGGAGACCCAGTACTTC.

The chain joins TRBV4-1 to TRBJ2-1, with a weak D call TRBD1 (5 bases). The CDR3 runs to 13 residues. Germline V gene lookup returns CDR1 MGHRA and CDR2 YSYEKL. V was cut by 0 bases and J by 15 bases, with 15 bases left in between. The CDR3, as DNA: TGCGCCAGCAGCCAAGATACCGCTTCACAGGCGTTCTTC. Translating gives CASSQDTASQAFF.

This clone was picked up a small number of times. This rearrangement joins TRBV6-6 to TRBJ1-1; a weak D match, TRBD1 (6 bases). This CDR3 has 16 residues. Trimming stripped 1 base from V and 0 bases from J, with 12 bases between. CDR1 MNHNY and CDR2 SVGAGI come from the germline V gene (reference sequence). Written as DNA, the CDR3 is TGTGCCAGCAGTTACTATAAGGACAGACTGAACACTGAAGCTTTCTTT. Amino acids: CASSYYKDRLNTEAFF.

The rearrangement uses TRBV5-4 and TRBJ2-7; 7 bases are shared with TRBD2. The J segment lost 4 bases and the V segment lost 2 bases, leaving 9 bases of the junction unmatched. Germline-derived CDR1 and CDR2 are SGHNT and YYREEE (reference sequence). This CDR3 region has 15 residues. The CDR3 region is CASSFGGVQKYEQYF. In DNA form, the CDR3 reads TGTGCCAGCAGCTTTGGGGGGGTCCAGAAGTACGAGCAGTACTTC.

J is TRBJ1-5 and V is TRBV18, with 8 bases aligning to TRBD1. V gave up 2 bases and J gave up 4 bases; unmatched junction bases: 4. CDR1 and CDR2 from the germline V gene are KGHSH and LQKENI. The CDR3 has 15 residues. The CDR3 nucleotides are TGTGCCAGCTCACCAGAACAGGGGGGGAATCAGCCCCAGCATTTT. This gives the protein CASSPEQGGNQPQHF.

The genes are TRBV3-1 (or the pseudogene TRBV3-2) and TRBJ1-2; TRBD1 might be the D (5 bases). The V and J ends lost 4 bases and 5 bases respectively, with 20 bases between them. The CDR3 extends over 16 amino acids. Germline CDR1 is LGHDT and CDR2 is YNNKEL (reference sequence). In nucleotides, the CDR3 is TGTGCCAGCAGCCCAAGGGGAGGGACGAGACGGTATGGCTACACCTTC. Translated: CASSPRGGTRRYGYTF.

The V and J genes are TRBV4-1 and TRBJ1-1; D is perhaps TRBD1 (5 bases). The CDR3 covers 17 residues. CDR1 is MGHRA, CDR2 YSYEKL, per germline. The V gene lost 0 bases and the J gene lost 1 base, with 15 bases spanning the gap. The CDR3 reads CASSQDRGTSSNTEAFF. In nucleotides, the CDR3 is TGCGCCAGCAGCCAAGATCGGGGGACCAGCTCGAACACTGAAGCTTTCTTT.

The genes are TRBV7-3 and TRBJ1-1; possible D gene TRBD1, 5 bases. The germline CDR1 and CDR2 sequences are SGHTA and FQGTGA. Trimming shortened V by 2 bases and J by 5 bases, and 15 bases separated the two germline ends. CDR3 length equals 15 residues. For the CDR3, the DNA is TGTGCCAGCAGCTTAGGAGTCCGGGGGGAGACTGAAGCTTTCTTT. Protein sequence: CASSLGVRGETEAFF.

The gene calls are TRBV3-1 (or the pseudogene TRBV3-2) and TRBJ2-3; D may be TRBD2 (6 bases). Trimming cost V 3 bases and J 8 bases, with 9 bases left between them. Germline V gives CDR1 LGHDT, CDR2 YNNKEL (reference sequence). The CDR3 covers 12 residues. DNA of the CDR3: TGTGCCAGCAGCCACCAAGCGGGTACGCAGTATTTT. Its protein product is CASSHQAGTQYF.

The chain is built from TRBV3-1 (or the pseudogene TRBV3-2) and TRBJ1-1; D is ambiguous. V was pared by 3 bases and J by 8 bases, with 7 bases between. The CDR3 is 11 residues long. Germline V CDR1 and CDR2: LGHDT, YNNKEL (reference sequence). CDR3 DNA sequence: TGTGCCAGCAGCCAGGGAGGGGAAGCTTTCTTT. The encoded protein is CASSQGGEAFF.

J is TRBJ2-3 and V is TRBV6-5, with no clear D. This CDR3 region has 13 residues. V dropped 6 bases and J dropped 1 base, with 8 bases sitting between them. Germline CDR1 and CDR2: MNHEY and SVGAGI. CDR3 nucleotides: TGTGCCAGCAGAGCTACAGGCACAGATACGCAGTATTTT. This translates into CASRATGTDTQYF.